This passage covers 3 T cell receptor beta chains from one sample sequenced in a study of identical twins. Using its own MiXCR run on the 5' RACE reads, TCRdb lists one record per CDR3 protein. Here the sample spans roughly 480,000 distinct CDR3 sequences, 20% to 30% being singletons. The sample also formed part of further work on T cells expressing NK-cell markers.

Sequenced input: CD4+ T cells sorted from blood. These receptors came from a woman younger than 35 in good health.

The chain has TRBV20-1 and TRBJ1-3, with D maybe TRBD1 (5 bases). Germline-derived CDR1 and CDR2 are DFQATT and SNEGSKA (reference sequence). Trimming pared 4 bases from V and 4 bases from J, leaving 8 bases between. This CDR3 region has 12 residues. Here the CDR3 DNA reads TGCAGTGCTATGGGGGACGGAAACACCATATATTTT. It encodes CSAMGDGNTIYF.

The CDR3 sequence: CASSPGQGESPLHF. CDR3 sequence (DNA): TGTGCCAGCTCTCCCGGACAGGGGGAATCACCCCTCCACTTT. This rearrangement joins TRBV18 to TRBJ1-6; 10 positions agree with TRBD1. CDR3 length equals 14 residues. The germline CDR1 and CDR2 sequences are KGHSH and LQKENI. V was pared by 6 bases and J by 10 bases, with 6 bases of the junction left unmatched.

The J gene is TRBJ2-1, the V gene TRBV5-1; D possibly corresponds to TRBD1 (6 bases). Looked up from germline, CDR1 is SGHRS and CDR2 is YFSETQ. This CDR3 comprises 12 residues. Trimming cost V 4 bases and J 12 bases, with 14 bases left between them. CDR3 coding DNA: TGCGCCAGCAGCCCCGGGGACATGGGGCAGTTCTTC. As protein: CASSPGDMGQFF.